This TCR beta chain was obtained from a study of shared clonotypes between healthy human individuals. Study conclusions and caveats: Incomplete sequencing of sorted subsets was indicated by rarefaction despite large depth.

The donors, all of them Caucasian adults, lived in Nashville, Tennessee. The CDR3 has 13 amino acids. With 0 bases removed from V and 2 bases from J, the gap between germline ends came to 3 bases. CDR1 is SGHRS and CDR2 is YFSETQ in the germline V gene. Sorted-subset replicate PCR reactions were performed with approximately 0.2 ug DNA, corresponding to some 32,000 T cell genomes. Using immunoSEQ multiplex PCR, the repertoire was profiled, and TCRdb retains in-frame clones only, with some absent. The sample records roughly 720,000 clones, roughly 91% being singletons. On this clone: No antigen is known for it.

The sequenced sample was memory CD8+ T cells from PBMCs. Specified subset: CD45RO+ cells pooled with CCR7-negative TemRA cells. This TCR came from a man between 18 and 35 years old in good health. Some clones in this sample may be carry-over from other donors' samples. The J gene is TRBJ2-1, the V gene TRBV5-1; unclear D gene. The CDR3 here is CASSLETYNEQFF. The CDR3 bases are TGCGCCAGCAGCTTGGAAACCTACAATGAGCAGTTCTTC.